Sequencing of this T cell receptor beta chain was carried out in a study of T cells in Graves' hyperthyroidism and ophthalmopathy. TCR beta CDR3 region amplification was performed from RNA transcripts. HTBI primers were the set used in a first-round RT-PCR of the TCR CDR3. TCRdb reprocessed the multiplex PCR reads with MiXCR, giving one entry per CDR3 protein. Of 700,000 or so distinct CDR3 sequences detected, more than 14% appear once; the ten largest clones hold approximately 12%. Exclusion of patients followed from uncontrolled infection, other autoimmune disease, pregnancy or lactation. The CDR3 is 14 residues long. V lost 8 bases and J 3 bases, leaving 17 bases between the germline ends. Germline V gene lookup returns CDR1 DFQATT and CDR2 SNEGSKA (reference sequence). About this clonotype itself: This may be a read error: a much more frequent sequence differs by one nucleotide.

The sequence was collected from a woman aged 50 to 60 with Graves' ophthalmopathy. The rearrangement joins TRBV20-1 to TRBJ2-1, with unresolved D. Sequencing input: blood. The CDR3 DNA follows: TGCAGTCCGATGTTGGCGAGAGTCTACAATGAGCAGTTCTTC. Its protein product is CSPMLARVYNEQFF.